These T cell receptor beta chains were read from a single sample in a study of shared clonotypes between healthy human individuals. The method was immunoSEQ multiplex PCR; TCRdb's version includes in-frame clones alone and lacks a portion of them. The sample consists of approximately 2.4 million clones, 95% of them appearing once. What was sequenced was naive CD4+ T cells sorted from blood. Every receptor here comes from a man younger than 30 in good health. The CDR3 runs from the conserved cysteine through the conserved F or W. A D gene is named only where the DNA matches it firmly. Rows give clone size only sometimes, using once, few, many, or a class for an expanded clone.

V	J	size	D	DNA	CDR3
TRBV28	TRBJ2-1	NA	NA	TGTGCCAGCAGTTTAACCCCGTCCCGCTCCTACACTGAGCAGTTCTTC	CASSLTPSRSYTEQFF
TRBV5-1	TRBJ1-1	NA	NA	TGCGCCAGCAGACGGAGGGGGAGGGCTGAAGCTTTCTTT	CASRRRGRAEAFF
TRBV7-2	TRBJ2-7	NA	NA	TGTGCCAGCAGTCCCTCCCCGGGGGAGCAGTACTTC	CASSPSPGEQYF
TRBV10-3	TRBJ2-3	NA	TRBD2	TGTGCCATCAGTGAGTCAAGTGACCCACTAGCGGCCCGGAATACGCAGTATTTT	CAISESSDPLAARNTQYF
TRBV5-1	TRBJ2-7	NA	TRBD1	TGCGCCAGCAGCACATACACAGGGGGGAGCTCCTACGAGCAGTACTTC	CASSTYTGGSSYEQYF
TRBV6-1	TRBJ1-3	NA	TRBD1	TGTGCCAGTTTAACAGGGGTTGGAAACACCATATATTTT	CASLTGVGNTIYF
TRBV7-8	TRBJ2-6	NA	TRBD1	TGTGCCAGCAGCGGACAGGGCTCTGGGGCCAACGTCCTGACTTTC	CASSGQGSGANVLTF
TRBV6-6	TRBJ1-5	NA	TRBD1	TGTGCCAGCAGCCCCACAGGGGGGGTTCAGCCCCAGCATTTT	CASSPTGGVQPQHF
TRBV7-2	TRBJ1-6	NA	NA	TGTGCCAGCAGCCCCTGGACTCAGCCCTCCTATAATTCACCCCTCCACTTT	CASSPWTQPSYNSPLHF
TRBV27	TRBJ1-2	NA	TRBD1	TGTGCCAGCAGATCAGGACAGGTCGGCTATGGCTACACCTTC	CASRSGQVGYGYTF
TRBV4-1	TRBJ2-5	once	TRBD1	TGCGCCAGCAGCCAAGCGACCGGGACAGGGGGAGAGACCCAGTACTTC	CASSQATGTGGETQYF
TRBV10-3	TRBJ2-5	NA	NA	TGTGCCATCAGTGAGTCAACCGAGACCCAGTACTTC	CAISESTETQYF
TRBV7-2	TRBJ2-7	once	TRBD2	TGTGCCAGCAGCCCGACTAGCGGGAGCATCGAGCAGTACTTC	CASSPTSGSIEQYF
TRBV28	TRBJ2-7	NA	TRBD2	TGTGCCAGCAGTCCGCCTCTTCTAGGTAGCGGGGGTTCCAAGTACGAGCAGTACTTC	CASSPPLLGSGGSKYEQYF
TRBV2	TRBJ1-6	NA	NA	TGTGCCAGCAGAAGGGCCCTCTATAATTCACCCCTCCACTTT	CASRRALYNSPLHF
TRBV7-9	TRBJ1-2	NA	TRBD1	TGTGCCAGCAGCTTCCCGACAGGGAGAGGCTACACCTTC	CASSFPTGRGYTF
TRBV18	TRBJ2-1	NA	NA	TGTGCCAGCTCTCCTCTGGGGGCGTCCTACAATGAGCAGTTCTTC	CASSPLGASYNEQFF
TRBV19	TRBJ1-2	NA	TRBD1	TGTGCCAGTAGTCGACAGGGCAACGGCTACACCTTC	CASSRQGNGYTF
TRBV7-2	TRBJ2-5	NA	TRBD2	TGTGCCAGCAGCCTAGGGACTAGCGGGAGTCCTCGAGAGACCCAGTACTTC	CASSLGTSGSPRETQYF
TRBV5-4	TRBJ1-4	NA	NA	TGTGCCAGCAGCCGTAATATGGGTTATAATGAAAAACTGTTTTTT	CASSRNMGYNEKLFF
TRBV5-4	TRBJ2-7	NA	NA	TGTGCCAGCAGCATCCCCTCGTCGGGCGTGGCCTACGAGCAGTACTTC	CASSIPSSGVAYEQYF
TRBV30	TRBJ1-5	NA	TRBD1	TGTGCCTGGAGTACCCGACAGGGGAGCAATCAGCCCCAGCATTTT	CAWSTRQGSNQPQHF
TRBV6-5	TRBJ1-6	NA	TRBD1	TGTGCCAGCAGTTACGGCCCAGGGGGTACCTATTCACCCCTCCACTTT	CASSYGPGGTYSPLHF
TRBV27	TRBJ1-5	NA	TRBD1	TGTGCCAGCAGTAAGGGACAGGGGAGAGTCAATCAGCCCCAGCATTTT	CASSKGQGRVNQPQHF
TRBV6-5	TRBJ1-1	NA	NA	TGTGCCAGCAGTTACTCATTGGGGAGGGGGAACACTGAAGCTTTCTTT	CASSYSLGRGNTEAFF
TRBV7-9	TRBJ2-1	NA	TRBD2	TGTGCCAGCAGCTTAATGGAGGGACTAGCGGGAGTATATGAGCAGTTCTTC	CASSLMEGLAGVYEQFF
TRBV10-3	TRBJ2-5	NA	TRBD2	TGTGCCATGAGCGGGGGGCCCCAAGAGACCCAGTACTTC	CAMSGGPQETQYF
TRBV15	TRBJ2-2	NA	NA	TGTGCCACCAGCAGAGAAGGGAGGTCGAACACCGGGGAGCTGTTTTTT	CATSREGRSNTGELFF
TRBV30	TRBJ1-5	NA	NA	TGTGCCTGGAGTGTATATGGACAGCTCAATCAGCCCCAGCATTTT	CAWSVYGQLNQPQHF
TRBV5-1	TRBJ2-1	NA	NA	TGCGCCAGCAGACCGGACAGTTCCTACAATGAGCAGTTCTTC	CASRPDSSYNEQFF
TRBV30	TRBJ1-4	NA	TRBD1	TGTGCCTGGAGGAGGGGGCTGGGTGAAAAACTGTTTTTT	CAWRRGLGEKLFF
TRBV9	TRBJ2-3	NA	NA	TGTGCCAGCAGCGCTTCTTCGGGCACAGATACGCAGTATTTT	CASSASSGTDTQYF